The text below deals with one T cell receptor beta chain. Its antigen is not identified. These data originate in a study of PD-1 blockade in mismatch repair-deficient tumors. Noted time point: 10-day in vitro stimulation with candidate neoantigen peptide 5. Cells were stimulated approximately 10 days with each of about 7 ELISpot-reactive neoantigens. Here immunoSEQ multiplex PCR was the method, and the copy in TCRdb shows in-frame clones only, minus some. The table lists approximately 15,000 clones, roughly 80% of them singletons. Findings and caveats of the study: All three positive peptides came from frameshift mutations, yielding 140 or so blood TCRs.

This CDR3 contains 16 residues. From germline, CDR1 is MNHEY and CDR2 SMNVEV (reference sequence). V was shortened by 0 bases and J by 3 bases, with 12 bases between the two germline ends. This chain connects TRBV27 to TRBJ2-4; no reliable D call. This specimen consisted of cells cultured in vitro, obtained from a patient treated with pembrolizumab. This receptor was obtained from an adult with mismatch repair-deficient cancer. The chain's CDR3 is CASSLSRQIGKNIQYF. DNA of the CDR3: TGTGCCAGCAGTTTATCGAGGCAAATAGGCAAAAACATTCAGTACTTC.